Listed here are 2 T cell receptor beta chains from one sample, sequenced in a study of OX40 agonist ivuxolimab in advanced cancers. Preparation of the library involved the immunoSEQ multiplex PCR assay. TCRdb stores this immuneACCESS table with in-frame sequences only. Part of the clones is absent; in the studies checked, under half of the shortfall reflects unresolved V genes, and no reason is known for the rest. Recorded for this sample are about 32,000 clones; around 90% of them occurred a single time. The ten largest account for about 4.9% of the sample. The sequences come from CD4+ or CD8+ T cells sorted from blood, collected in a trial of the OX40 agonist ivuxolimab. Receptors originate from an adult with an advanced solid tumor such as melanoma, head and neck, liver or kidney cancer.

The chain joins TRBV29-1 to TRBJ2-7; 9 bases match TRBD1. Germline V gives CDR1 SQVTM, CDR2 ANQGSEA. This CDR3 has 15 amino acids. V dropped 1 base and J dropped 5; count of bases not matched to a gene: 9. The CDR3 sequence: CSVEVTGQGGDEQYF. DNA for the CDR3: TGCAGCGTTGAAGTGACGGGACAGGGTGGCGACGAGCAGTACTTC.

The chain combines TRBV15 with TRBJ2-7, with unresolved D. V lost 3 bases and J 0 bases, leaving 12 bases between the germline ends. Germline V lookup: CDR1 LNHNV, CDR2 YYDKDF (reference sequence). CDR3 size: 15 residues. The CDR3 protein is CATSREEGLSYEQYV. CDR3 coding DNA: TGTGCCACCAGCAGGGAAGAAGGTCTCTCCTACGAGCAGTACGTC.